This T cell receptor beta chain came from a study of T cell responses to AZD1222 COVID-19 vaccine (dated by TCRdb to the early 2020s). In terms of the full investigation: A total of 233 trial participants underwent TCR sequencing, of whom about 210 had received two doses of AZD1222 and some 25 had received two doses of the MenACWY control vaccine. Trial participants were enrolled by age into subgroups of 18-55, 56-69 and 70-plus years, and around 150, 28 and 57 TCR-sequenced participants, respectively, were included in these subgroups.

Worth noting for this clone: Its recognized antigen is unknown. The record has no base qualities; no much larger clone is one base away.

Counted from cysteine to phenylalanine, this CDR3 has 16 amino acids. Only the CDR3 DNA is retained, 48 bases long and in frame from the first base. At the junction V is shortened by 1 base and J by 2 bases, with 14 bases in between. The germline V gene specifies SGHAT as CDR1 and FQNNGV as CDR2. The CDR3 regions of human TCRbeta chains were analyzed by immunosequencing. In the original analysis: Repertoire TCRs were checked for matches against a reference library of SARS-CoV-2-specific TCRs that had been generated using the MIRA antigen-specificity platform. Breadth was defined as the fraction of unique TCRs that were SARS-CoV-2-associated. Depth was defined as the fraction of total T cells that were SARS-CoV-2-associated. Using the MIRA data, every spike-specific TCR was mapped to the spike region that the TCR reacted to and assigned to either a CD4 or a CD8 class. Log10-transformed breadth and depth values were compared by one-way ANOVA with Sidak's multiple comparisons tests. The table was pulled from immuneACCESS by TCRdb, which kept in-frame rearrangements only. Such tables lose some clones; where checked, under half of the loss comes from unresolved V genes, and the rest has no known cause. The DNA gave D and trimming, while V, J and clone size come from that table. The sample contains over 120,000 clones, approximately 86% of them found a single time. Of the sample, around 5.1% falls within the top ten clones.

Beyond this particular receptor, the publication reports: Participants were mostly white British, with more females than males. The authors suggested clonal diversity may have been underestimated. After two AZD1222 doses, spike-specific TCR breadth and depth were significantly higher than at day 0 and than in MenACWY recipients. Epitopes outside the regions mutated in the B.1.351 and B.1.1.7 variants were reportedly recognized by nearly half of the unique spike-specific TCRs. Vaccine-associated CD4 TCRs spanned the whole spike protein, with dominant responses in regions 160-218 and 743-854. The 56-69-year group was small, and its depth increase did not reach significance, likely because of low power. Because no day 14 peak-response samples were available, the repertoires could be characterized only after the peak T cell response. Conclusions about previously exposed vaccinees are limited because only five to seven AZD1222 recipients were SARS-CoV-2 seropositive at baseline.

The time point label corresponds to: about 28 days (+/-7) after the second vaccine dose. AZD1222 recipients whose second dose came at about 4 weeks and those whose second dose came at about 12 weeks were combined into one group, since spike-specific TCR depth and breadth did not differ between the two schedules. Samples from vaccinated people were obtained from the UK trials COV001 and COV002, which included a single-blind randomized controlled phase 2/3 trial of AZD1222 (ChAdOx1 nCoV-19) in healthy adults. For TCRbeta chain sequencing, PBMC samples from trial participants were taken at day 0 and at day 28 after the second dose.

The sequence joins TRBV11-2 to TRBJ1-2; TRBD1 could be the D gene, as 6 bases match. This TCR was recovered from an adult who received the AZD1222 COVID-19 vaccine. This specimen was peripheral blood, taken 28 days after the second AZD1222 dose. The sequence in DNA is TGTGCCAGCAGCTTAGGGGGGCAGGGAGGGAACTATGGCTACACCTTC. It translates as CASSLGGQGGNYGYTF.